The source of this TCR beta chain is a study of blood T cell repertoires in COVID-19. Whole-study context: Both acute and convalescent COVID-19 samples were obtained from the United States, Italy and Spain.

The study recruited people aged about 18 to 95 years across around 23 US areas. Cohort assignment relied on participant-reported clinical history. Clones were read by immunoSEQ multiplex PCR, and TCRdb kept only the in-frame ones, dropping some. The sample yields about 240,000 clones, approximately 86% seen once. The TCR originated in a woman between 40 and 55 years old with acute COVID-19. Input material: PBMCs or T cells enriched from blood (not recorded which).

In DNA form, the CDR3 reads TGTGCCAGCAGCTTTAGCGGGAGATCCACCGGGGAGCTGTTTTTT. Translation gives CASSFSGRSTGELFF. This chain links TRBV14 with TRBJ2-2, with 9 nucleotides matching TRBD2. The germline V gene has CDR1 SGHDN and CDR2 FVKESK. The CDR3 is 15 residues long. V lost 5 bases, J lost 4 bases, and 5 bases stayed unmatched. The full variable domain, in which reference TRBV14 and TRBJ2-2 provide the parts outside the CDR3, is EAGVTQFPSHSVIEKGQTVTLRCDPISGHDNLYWYRRVMGKEIKFLLHFVKESKQDESGMPNNRFLAERTGGTYSTLKVQPAELEDSGVYFCASSFSGRSTGELFFGEGSRLTVL.